Given below is one T cell receptor (beta chain) in context. The CDR3 sequence is 14 residues long. After removal of 2 bases from V and 7 bases from J, the junction contained 8 bases not matched to a gene. Germline-derived CDR1 and CDR2 are GTSNPN and SVGIG (reference sequence). This entry comes from a study of cytomegalovirus exposure and HLA in healthy donors. The PCR was carried out with 60 Vbeta primers and 13 Jbeta primers. Measured with immunoSEQ multiplex PCR; TCRdb has only the in-frame clones, and not every one. The table includes under 300,000 clones, about four fifths detected once. V usage is TRBV30 and J usage is TRBJ2-1, with TRBD1 identical over 7 bases. Sequencing was done on a sample of PBMCs. The TCR sequence derives from a middle-aged woman in good health and CMV-seropositive. CDR3 amino acids: CAWSRGGRGNEQFF. Written as DNA, the CDR3 is TGTGCCTGGAGTCGAGGGGGCAGGGGGAATGAGCAGTTCTTC.